This TCR beta chain is from a study of T cells after yellow fever vaccination. Overall study: Researchers used SMART-Seq v4 Ultra Low Input to prepare fractions that had low cell numbers. Study conclusions and caveats: A small share of clonotypes appeared in both CD4 and CD8 compartments.

V was pared by 1 base and J by 7 bases, with 9 bases between. This CDR3 is 13 amino acids long. Germline V gives CDR1 LGHNA, CDR2 YSLEER. This clonotype was counted between two and nine times. The antigen remains unidentified. TCRdb reanalysed the 5' RACE reads using MiXCR and keeps one entry per CDR3 protein. The data contain a few hundred thousand distinct CDR3 sequences, 8% to 9.5% of them singletons. The chain uses TRBV4-3 and TRBJ2-3; no definite D call. This TCR came from a man younger than 35 who received the YFV17D yellow fever vaccine. The sequencing used PBMCs, collected 45 days after the first yellow fever vaccination. CDR3 DNA sequence: TGCGCCAGCAGCCAAGCCCAGCAAAATACGCAGTATTTT. Its protein is CASSQAQQNTQYF.